The text below deals with one TCR beta chain. Antigen specificity is unknown. This entry comes from a study of monozygotic twins with inflammatory bowel disease. Findings of the study overall: Subtypes among T cells remained indistinguishable. Added variability in patient repertoires may stem from differing immunosuppressive treatments. IBD patients shared fewer clonotypes with others than healthy twins, especially with disease activity.

This CDR3 is built from 14 residues. CDR1 is KGHSH, CDR2 LQKENI, per germline. Template switching was used to attach UMIs, which incorporated a 6-nucleotide sample barcode. TCRdb reprocessed the 5' RACE reads; each CDR3 protein has one entry and no DNA is given. This sample's table reports about 210,000 distinct CDR3 sequences. The sequence came from a human donor with ulcerative colitis or Crohn's disease, or a healthy co-twin of an affected twin (not recorded which). The rearrangement uses TRBV18 and TRBJ1-2; TCRdb designates TRBD1, a call that cannot be tested without DNA. The sample was blood. Here the CDR3 reads CASSPALGQYGYTF.